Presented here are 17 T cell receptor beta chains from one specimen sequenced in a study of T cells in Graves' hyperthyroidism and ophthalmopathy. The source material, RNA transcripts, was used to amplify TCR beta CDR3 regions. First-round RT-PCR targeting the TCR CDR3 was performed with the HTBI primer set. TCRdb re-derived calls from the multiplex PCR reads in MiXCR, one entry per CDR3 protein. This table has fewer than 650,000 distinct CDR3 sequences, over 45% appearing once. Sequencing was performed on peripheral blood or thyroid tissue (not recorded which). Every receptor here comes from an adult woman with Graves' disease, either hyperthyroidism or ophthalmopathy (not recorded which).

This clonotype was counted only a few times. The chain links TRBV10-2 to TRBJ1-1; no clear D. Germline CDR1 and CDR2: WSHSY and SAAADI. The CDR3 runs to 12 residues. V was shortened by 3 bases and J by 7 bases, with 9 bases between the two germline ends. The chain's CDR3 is CASSDPVYEAFF. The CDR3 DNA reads TGCGCCAGCAGTGATCCCGTTTATGAAGCTTTCTTT.

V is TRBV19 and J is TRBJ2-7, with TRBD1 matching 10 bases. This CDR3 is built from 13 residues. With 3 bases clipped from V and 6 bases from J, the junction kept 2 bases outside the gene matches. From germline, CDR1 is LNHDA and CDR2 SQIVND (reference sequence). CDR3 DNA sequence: TGTGCCAGTAGTATCCGGACAGGGGGCGAGCAGTACTTC. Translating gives CASSIRTGGEQYF.

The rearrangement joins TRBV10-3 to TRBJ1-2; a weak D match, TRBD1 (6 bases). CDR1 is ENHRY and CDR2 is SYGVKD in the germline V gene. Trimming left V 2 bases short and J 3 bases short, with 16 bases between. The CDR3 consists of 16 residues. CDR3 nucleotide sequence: TGTGCCATCAGTGAGACGGGGGCCGCTACTTACTATGGCTACACCTTC. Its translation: CAISETGAATYYGYTF.

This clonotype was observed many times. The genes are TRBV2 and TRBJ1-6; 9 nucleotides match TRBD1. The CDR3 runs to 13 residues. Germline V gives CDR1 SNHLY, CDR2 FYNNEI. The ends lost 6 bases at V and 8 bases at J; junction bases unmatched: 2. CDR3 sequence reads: CASRDRGDSPLHF. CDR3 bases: TGTGCCAGCAGGGACAGGGGTGATTCACCCCTCCACTTT.

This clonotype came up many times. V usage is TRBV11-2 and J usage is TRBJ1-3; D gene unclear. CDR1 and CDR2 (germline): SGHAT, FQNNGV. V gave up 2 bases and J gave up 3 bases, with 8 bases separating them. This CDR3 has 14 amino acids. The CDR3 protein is CASSLSHGGNTIYF. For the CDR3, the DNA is TGTGCCAGCAGCTTATCTCATGGTGGAAACACCATATATTTT.

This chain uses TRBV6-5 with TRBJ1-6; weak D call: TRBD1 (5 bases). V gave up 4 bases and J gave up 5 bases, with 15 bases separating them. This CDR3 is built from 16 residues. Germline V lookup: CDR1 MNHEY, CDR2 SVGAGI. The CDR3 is CASSSWDRRDNSPLHF. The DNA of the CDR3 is TGTGCCAGCAGTTCCTGGGACCGGAGGGATAATTCACCCCTCCACTTT.

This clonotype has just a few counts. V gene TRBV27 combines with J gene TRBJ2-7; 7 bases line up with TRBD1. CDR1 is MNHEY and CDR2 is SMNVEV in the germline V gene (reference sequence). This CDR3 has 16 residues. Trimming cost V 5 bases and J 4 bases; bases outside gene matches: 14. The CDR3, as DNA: TGTGCCAGCAGTCTACCAGACAGGGCCCGACCTTACGAGCAGTACTTC. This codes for CASSLPDRARPYEQYF.

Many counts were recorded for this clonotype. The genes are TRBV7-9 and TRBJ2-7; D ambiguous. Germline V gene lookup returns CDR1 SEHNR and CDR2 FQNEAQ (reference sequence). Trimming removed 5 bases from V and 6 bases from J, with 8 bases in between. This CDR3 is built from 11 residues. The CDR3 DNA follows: TGTGCCAGCAGCCCCGCGATCGAGCAGTACTTC. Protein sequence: CASSPAIEQYF.

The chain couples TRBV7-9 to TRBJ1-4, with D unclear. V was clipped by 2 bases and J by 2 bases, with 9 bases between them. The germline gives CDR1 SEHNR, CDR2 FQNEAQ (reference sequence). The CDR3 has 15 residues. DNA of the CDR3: TGTGCCAGCAGCTTAAGCGGAATCACTAATGAAAAACTGTTTTTT. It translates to CASSLSGITNEKLFF.

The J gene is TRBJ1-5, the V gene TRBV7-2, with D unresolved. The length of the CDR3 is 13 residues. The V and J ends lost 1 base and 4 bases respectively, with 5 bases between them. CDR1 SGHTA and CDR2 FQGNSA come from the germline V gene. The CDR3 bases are TGTGCCAGCAGCTTAGTGGAGAATCAGCCCCAGCATTTT. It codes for CASSLVENQPQHF.

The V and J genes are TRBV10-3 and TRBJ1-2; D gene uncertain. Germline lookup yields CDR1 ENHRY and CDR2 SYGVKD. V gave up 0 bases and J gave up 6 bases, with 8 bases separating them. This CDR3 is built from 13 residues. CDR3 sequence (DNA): TGTGCCATCAGTGAGTCGAGGGTTGATGGCTACACCTTC. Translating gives CAISESRVDGYTF.

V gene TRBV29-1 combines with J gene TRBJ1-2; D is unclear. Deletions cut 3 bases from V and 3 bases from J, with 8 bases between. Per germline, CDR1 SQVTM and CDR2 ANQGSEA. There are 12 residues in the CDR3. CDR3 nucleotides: TGCAGCGTTGACAGTCTTCACTATGGCTACACCTTC. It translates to CSVDSLHYGYTF. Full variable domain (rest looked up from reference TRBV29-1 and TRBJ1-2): SAVISQKPSRDICQRGTSLTIQCQVDSQVTMMFWYRQQPGQSLTLIATANQGSEATYESGFVIDKFPISRPNLTFSTLTVSNMSPEDSSIYLCSVDSLHYGYTFGSGTRLTVV.

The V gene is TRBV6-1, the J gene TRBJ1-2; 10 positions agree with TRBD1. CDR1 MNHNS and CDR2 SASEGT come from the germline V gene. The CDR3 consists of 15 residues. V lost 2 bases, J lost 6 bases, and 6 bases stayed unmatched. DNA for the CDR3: TGTGCCAGCAGTGAATTTTGGACAGGGGGTGATGGCTACACCTTC. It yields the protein CASSEFWTGGDGYTF.

Here the CDR3 reads CASSLGGPSQPQHF. DNA for the CDR3: TGTGCCAGCAGCTTAGGGGGTCCCAGTCAGCCCCAGCATTTT. The genes are TRBV7-9 and TRBJ1-5; D not resolved. CDR1 is SEHNR, CDR2 FQNEAQ, per germline (reference sequence). This CDR3 spans 14 amino acids. Between the trimmed V and J ends, which lost 1 base and 6 bases, there was a span of 10 bases.

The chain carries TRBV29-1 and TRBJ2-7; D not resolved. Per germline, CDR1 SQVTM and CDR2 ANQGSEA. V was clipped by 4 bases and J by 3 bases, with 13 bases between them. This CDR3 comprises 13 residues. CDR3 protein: CSVAPTSSYEQYF. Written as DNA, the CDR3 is TGCAGCGTTGCTCCAACATCCAGCTACGAGCAGTACTTC.

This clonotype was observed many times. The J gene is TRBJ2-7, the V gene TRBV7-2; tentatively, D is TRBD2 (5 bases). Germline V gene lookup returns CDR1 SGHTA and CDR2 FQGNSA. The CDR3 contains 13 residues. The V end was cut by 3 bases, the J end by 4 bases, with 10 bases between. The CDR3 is CASSLRAEYEQYF. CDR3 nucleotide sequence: TGTGCCAGCAGCTTGCGGGCGGAATACGAGCAGTACTTC.

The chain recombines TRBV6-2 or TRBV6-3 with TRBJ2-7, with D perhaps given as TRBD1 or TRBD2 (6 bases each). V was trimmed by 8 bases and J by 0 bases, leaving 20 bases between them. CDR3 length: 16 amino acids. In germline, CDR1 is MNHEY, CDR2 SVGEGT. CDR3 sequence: CASGGLRQAYSYEQYF. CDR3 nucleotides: TGTGCCAGCGGAGGGTTACGACAGGCCTACTCCTACGAGCAGTACTTC.